The 26 T cell receptor beta chains below were found in one sample sequenced in a study of regulatory T cells in long-lasting Graves disease. Regarding time point: persistent/refractory GD, antithyroid drugs over 5 years with positive TRAb. The authors made the TCR library using RNA they extracted from PBMCs. Researchers made TCR beta libraries by using iRepertoire HTBI primers and running Arm-PCR on CDR3 regions. A single record per CDR3 protein comes from TCRdb applying MiXCR to the multiplex PCR reads. The sample gives around 400,000 distinct CDR3 sequences, around a fifth of which show up once; roughly an eighth is in the top ten. The material sequenced was peripheral blood mononuclear cells (PBMCs), taken when the disease was refractory, from a patient treated with antithyroid drugs. Source of these receptors: a female donor with Graves disease.

This clonotype was seen ten or more times. V usage is TRBV15 and J usage is TRBJ2-2; 14 positions match TRBD2. Germline assignment: CDR1 LNHNV and CDR2 YYDKDF (reference sequence). The CDR3 is made up of 18 amino acids. The J segment lost 3 bases and the V segment lost 3 bases, leaving 6 bases of the junction unmatched. CDR3 in DNA: TGTGCCACCAGCAGCCCGGGACTAGCGGGAGAGCACACCGGGGAGCTGTTTTTT. Its protein is CATSSPGLAGEHTGELFF.

This chain uses TRBV20-1 with TRBJ1-1, with D unclear. CDR3 length: 18 residues. The germline V gene has CDR1 DFQATT and CDR2 SNEGSKA (reference sequence). V shed 0 bases and J shed 0 bases, with 20 bases lying between them. CDR3 DNA: TGCAGTGCTAGAGATAGCGGGGTTGGAGGTTTCATGAACACTGAAGCTTTCTTT. It is translated as CSARDSGVGGFMNTEAFF.

This clonotype was seen more than once but under ten times. CDR3 in DNA: TGTGCCAGTAGTATCATGGGGGGCTCCTACGAGCAGTACTTC. It yields the protein CASSIMGGSYEQYF. The V and J genes are TRBV19 and TRBJ2-7; tentative D call: TRBD2 (6 bases). Germline V CDR1 and CDR2: LNHDA, SQIVND (reference sequence). V gave up 3 bases and J gave up 0 bases, with 9 bases separating them. The CDR3 runs 14 residues.

The rearrangement joins TRBV2 to TRBJ2-1; 7 bases match TRBD1. The CDR3 is 14 amino acids. V was clipped by 8 bases and J by 7 bases; unmatched bases: 11. Germline V lookup: CDR1 SNHLY, CDR2 FYNNEI. CDR3 region: CASEDRVVENEQFF. In DNA form, the CDR3 reads TGTGCCAGCGAAGACAGGGTCGTGGAGAATGAGCAGTTCTTC.

The sample holds many counts of this clonotype. This sequence joins TRBV28 and TRBJ2-7, with 13 bases identical to TRBD2. V was clipped by 6 bases and J by 4 bases; unmatched bases: 9. The CDR3 consists of 16 residues. Germline V gene data show CDR1 as MDHEN and CDR2 as SYDVKM. The CDR3: CASSIDGTSGTYEQYF. DNA for the CDR3: TGTGCCAGCAGCATAGATGGGACTAGCGGGACGTACGAGCAGTACTTC.

V and J are TRBV7-9 and TRBJ1-2; 9 bases agree with TRBD1. This CDR3 spans 15 amino acids. V trimming: 3 bases; J trimming: 5 bases; junction bases outside the gene matches: 7. Germline CDR1 is SEHNR and CDR2 is FQNEAQ (reference sequence). This chain's CDR3 is CASSFIGQGLYGYTF. The CDR3 DNA reads as TGTGCCAGCAGCTTTATAGGACAGGGGTTGTATGGCTACACCTTC.

This clonotype was counted at least ten times. V is TRBV20-1 and J is TRBJ2-2, with 7 bases matching TRBD2. The germline V gene encodes CDR1 DFQATT and CDR2 SNEGSKA (reference sequence). The trim removed 1 base at V and 4 bases at J, leaving 9 bases unmatched. This CDR3 region has 16 residues. Here the CDR3 reads CSARVTGRAGTGELFF. In DNA, the CDR3 is TGCAGTGCTAGAGTTACTGGGAGGGCAGGCACCGGGGAGCTGTTTTTT.

The genes are TRBV27 and TRBJ1-1; D unresolved. Per germline, CDR1 MNHEY and CDR2 SMNVEV (reference sequence). V lost 3 bases to trimming and J lost 6 bases, with 17 bases between them. This CDR3 comprises 15 residues. DNA for the CDR3: TGTGCCAGCAGTTTGATAGACATCAATCGGTCTGAAGCTTTCTTT. Translation gives CASSLIDINRSEAFF.

There are many counts of this clonotype. The V and J genes are TRBV27 and TRBJ1-1, with D possibly matching TRBD1 (5 bases). V gave up 2 bases and J gave up 3 bases, with 7 bases separating them. The germline V gene encodes CDR1 MNHEY and CDR2 SMNVEV (reference sequence). CDR3 length: 13 residues. The CDR3 is CASSLPGHTEAFF. The CDR3 coding sequence is TGTGCCAGCAGTTTACCGGGACACACTGAAGCTTTCTTT.

This clonotype was detected ten times or more. The CDR3, as DNA: TGTGCCAGCAGCCAAACTAGCGGGGGCTACGAGCAGTACTTC. Protein product: CASSQTSGGYEQYF. This chain joins TRBV12-3 or TRBV12-4 and TRBJ2-7, with 11 bases fitting TRBD2. The CDR3 sequence is 14 residues long. V shed 6 bases, J shed 3 bases, and the junction held 4 bases outside the gene matches.

Details on this clonotype: This likely traces to a read error, being one base from a far larger clone. V is TRBV6-2 or TRBV6-3 and J is TRBJ2-7, with 9 bases identical to TRBD1. Germline V CDR1 and CDR2: MNHEY, SVGEGT. The length of the CDR3 is 12 residues. CDR3 region: CASRGQGYDQYF. The CDR3 DNA follows: TGTGCCAGCAGGGGACAGGGCTACGACCAGTACTTC.

As for this clonotype: A much bigger clone sits one base away, suggesting this may be a read error. The chain links TRBV2 to TRBJ2-7; 7 nucleotides line up with TRBD2. Germline V gives CDR1 SNHLY, CDR2 FYNNEI. There are 13 residues in the CDR3. This CDR3 reads CAGSDLAGYEQYF. In nucleotides, the CDR3 is TGTGCCGGCAGCGATTTAGCGGGTTACGAGCAGTACTTC. Full variable domain (remainder filled in from reference TRBV2 and TRBJ2-7): EPEVTQTPSHQVTQMGQEVILRCVPISNHLYFYWYRQILGQKVEFLVSFYNNEISEKSEIFDDQFSVERPDGSNFTLKIRSTKLEDSAMYFCAGSDLAGYEQYFGPGTRLTVT.

This clonotype has just a few counts. CDR3 region: CASSTYSYEQYF. CDR3 coding DNA: TGTGCCAGCAGTACCTACTCCTACGAGCAGTACTTC. The chain uses TRBV28 and TRBJ2-7; the D is unclear. The germline gives CDR1 MDHEN, CDR2 SYDVKM. The length of the CDR3 is 12 residues. The V end lost 5 bases, the J end lost 0 bases, and 5 bases lay between the germline ends.

Many counts were recorded for this clonotype. CDR3 DNA: TGTGCCAGCAGCCCAATAGACAGGGAGGGCTATGGCTACACCTTC. Translated, it gives CASSPIDREGYGYTF. The rearrangement uses TRBV28 and TRBJ1-2; 7 positions agree with TRBD1. J gave up 4 bases and V 6 bases, and 11 bases lay outside the gene matches. CDR1 is MDHEN, CDR2 SYDVKM, per germline. The CDR3 contains 15 residues.

This clonotype was counted only a few times. This chain uses TRBV20-1 with TRBJ1-1, with 9 positions matching TRBD1. Germline V gives CDR1 DFQATT, CDR2 SNEGSKA (reference sequence). After removal of 4 bases from V and 4 bases from J, the junction contained 7 bases not matched to a gene. This CDR3 is built from 14 residues. The CDR3 sequence: CSAISGTGRTEAFF. CDR3 nucleotide sequence: TGCAGTGCTATTAGTGGGACAGGGCGCACTGAAGCTTTCTTT.

This chain uses TRBV3-1 with TRBJ2-3; 11 positions match TRBD2. Germline values: CDR1 LGHDT, CDR2 YNNKEL (reference sequence). The CDR3 consists of 15 residues. J was trimmed by 4 bases and V by 4 bases; bases with no gene match: 4. Here the CDR3 DNA reads TGTGCCAGCAGCCTGGGACTAGCGGTGGCAGATACGCAGTATTTT. This gives the protein CASSLGLAVADTQYF.

This clonotype was observed at least ten times. The rearrangement joins TRBV29-1 to TRBJ2-2, with 10 bases aligning to TRBD2. CDR1 and CDR2 (germline): SQVTM, ANQGSEA. The length of the CDR3 is 15 residues. J lost 6 bases, V lost 0 bases, and 4 bases had no gene match. Here the CDR3 reads CSVEEAGGDSGELFF. The CDR3 DNA is TGCAGCGTTGAAGAAGCGGGGGGGGACTCCGGGGAGCTGTTTTTT.

This clonotype appeared a few times. The V gene is TRBV24-1, the J gene TRBJ1-2; D gene ambiguous. CDR3 length: 12 residues. The V and J ends lost 3 bases and 8 bases respectively, with 9 bases between them. Germline V gene sequence: CDR1 KGHDR, CDR2 SFDVKD. CDR3 nucleotides: TGTGCCACCAGTGATCAGGACTCGGGCTACACCTTC. It codes for CATSDQDSGYTF.

This clonotype was seen a few times. This chain joins TRBV7-2 and TRBJ2-1, with 12 bases lining up with TRBD2. Losses at the gene ends were 4 bases for V and 6 bases for J; bases not matched to a gene: 10. Looked up from germline, CDR1 is SGHTA and CDR2 is FQGNSA. The CDR3 loop spans 17 amino acids. The CDR3 sequence: CASSSKPGLAGINEQFF. The CDR3 DNA reads as TGTGCCAGCAGCTCTAAGCCCGGACTAGCGGGAATCAATGAGCAGTTCTTC.

At least ten counts were recorded for this clonotype. CDR3 coding DNA: TGCGCCAGCAGTCCAGGGGGCGGCAAAAACATTCAGTACTTC. Translating it yields CASSPGGGKNIQYF. The chain links TRBV5-1 to TRBJ2-4; 8 bases are shared with TRBD1. J was trimmed by 3 bases and V by 5 bases; bases with no gene match: 4. The germline CDR1 and CDR2 sequences are SGHRS and YFSETQ. The CDR3 is 14 residues long. The entire variable domain, with the rest obtained from reference TRBV5-1 and TRBJ2-4, is as follows: KAGVTQTPRYLIKTRGQQVTLSCSPISGHRSVSWYQQTPGQGLQFLFEYFSETQRNKGNFPGRFSGRQFSNSRSEMNVSTLELGDSALYLCASSPGGGKNIQYFGAGTRLSVL.

V usage is TRBV11-2 and J usage is TRBJ2-7; maybe TRBD2 (5 bases). CDR1 SGHAT and CDR2 FQNNGV come from the germline V gene. The CDR3 runs 17 residues. Trimming pared 1 base from V and 3 bases from J, leaving 19 bases between. In DNA form, the CDR3 reads TGTGCCAGCAGCTTAGCCAGTTTGGAGACACGGGGCTACGAGCAGTACTTC. This encodes CASSLASLETRGYEQYF.

The table lists this clonotype with many counts. The genes are TRBV20-1 and TRBJ2-7; D might be TRBD1 (5 bases). V lost 1 base and J 6 bases, leaving 10 bases between the germline ends. This CDR3 is built from 12 residues. From germline, CDR1 is DFQATT and CDR2 SNEGSKA (reference sequence). The CDR3: CSARGFRVEQYF. The CDR3 coding sequence is TGCAGTGCTAGAGGATTCAGGGTCGAGCAGTACTTC.

This clonotype appeared a few times. The chain recombines TRBV20-1 with TRBJ2-5; tentatively, D is TRBD1 (6 bases). The germline V gene encodes CDR1 DFQATT and CDR2 SNEGSKA (reference sequence). V lost 6 bases, J lost 2 bases, and 13 bases lay in between. This CDR3 comprises 13 residues. The DNA for the CDR3 is TGCAGTGCAATGGGGCAGGGGCAAGAGACCCAGTACTTC. This gives the protein CSAMGQGQETQYF.

This clonotype was seen at least ten times. V gene TRBV2 combines with J gene TRBJ2-2; 9 positions agree with TRBD2. In germline, CDR1 is SNHLY, CDR2 FYNNEI. J lost 2 bases, V lost 9 bases, and 1 base had no gene match. The CDR3 runs 13 residues. CDR3 DNA sequence: TGTGCCAGGGGACTAGCAAACACCGGGGAGCTGTTTTTT. Its translation is CARGLANTGELFF.

The rearrangement uses TRBV13 and TRBJ2-5, with 14 bases lining up with TRBD2. The CDR3 loop spans 18 amino acids. The V gene's germline CDR1 is PRHDT and CDR2 FYEKMQ (reference sequence). After removal of 4 bases from V and 5 bases from J, the junction contained 12 bases not matched to a gene. The CDR3 is CASSSGTSGSGGRETQYF. For the CDR3, the DNA is TGTGCCAGCAGCTCGGGGACTAGCGGGAGTGGAGGACGGGAGACCCAGTACTTC. Variable domain in full (rest from reference TRBV13 and TRBJ2-5): AAGVIQSPRHLIKEKRETATLKCYPIPRHDTVYWYQQGPGQDPQFLISFYEKMQSDKGSIPDRFSAQQFSDYHSELNMSSLELGDSALYFCASSSGTSGSGGRETQYFGPGTRLLVL.

This clonotype was observed once. J is TRBJ1-3 and V is TRBV6-1, with D unclear. CDR3 length: 16 amino acids. Trimming pared 6 bases from V and 2 bases from J, leaving 17 bases between. Germline V CDR1 and CDR2: MNHNS, SASEGT. CDR3 in amino acids: CASSLLDLGAGNTIYF. CDR3 bases: TGTGCCAGCAGCTTATTAGACCTGGGAGCTGGAAACACCATATATTTT.